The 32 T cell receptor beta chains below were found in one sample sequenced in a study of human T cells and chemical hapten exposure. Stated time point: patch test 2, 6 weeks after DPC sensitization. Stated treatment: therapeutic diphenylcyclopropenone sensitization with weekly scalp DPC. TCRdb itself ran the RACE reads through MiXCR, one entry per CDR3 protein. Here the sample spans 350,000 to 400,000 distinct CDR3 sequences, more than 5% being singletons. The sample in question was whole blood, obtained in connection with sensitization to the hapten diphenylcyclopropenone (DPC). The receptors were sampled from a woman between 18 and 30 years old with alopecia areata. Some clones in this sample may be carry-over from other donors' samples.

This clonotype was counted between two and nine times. The CDR3 DNA is TGTGCCAGCAGCCAAGGGGTTTCCGAGCAGTACTTC. This codes for CASSQGVSEQYF. The chain joins TRBV3-1 to TRBJ2-7, with D uncertain. V was clipped by 1 base and J by 6 bases, with 7 bases between them. Germline V gives CDR1 LGHDT, CDR2 YNNKEL (reference sequence). The CDR3 runs to 12 residues.

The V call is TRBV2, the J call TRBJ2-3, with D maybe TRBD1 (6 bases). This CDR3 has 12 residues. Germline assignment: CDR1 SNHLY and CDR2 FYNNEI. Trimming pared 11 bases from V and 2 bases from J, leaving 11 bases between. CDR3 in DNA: TGTGCCCGAAGACAGGACACAGATACGCAGTATTTT. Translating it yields CARRQDTDTQYF.

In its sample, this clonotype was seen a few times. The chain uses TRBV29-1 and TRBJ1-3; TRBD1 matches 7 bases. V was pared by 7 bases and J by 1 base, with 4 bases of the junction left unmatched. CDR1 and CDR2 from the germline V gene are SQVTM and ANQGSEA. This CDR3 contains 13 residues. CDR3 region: CSATGASGNTIYF. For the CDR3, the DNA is TGCAGCGCTACAGGGGCGTCTGGAAACACCATATATTTT.

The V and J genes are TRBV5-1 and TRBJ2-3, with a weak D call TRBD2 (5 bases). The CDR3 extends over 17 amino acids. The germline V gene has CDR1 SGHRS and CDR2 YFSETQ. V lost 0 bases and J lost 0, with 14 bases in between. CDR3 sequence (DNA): TGCGCCAGCAGCTTGGCGGGCGGGTCCGCTAGCACAGATACGCAGTATTTT. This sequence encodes CASSLAGGSASTDTQYF.

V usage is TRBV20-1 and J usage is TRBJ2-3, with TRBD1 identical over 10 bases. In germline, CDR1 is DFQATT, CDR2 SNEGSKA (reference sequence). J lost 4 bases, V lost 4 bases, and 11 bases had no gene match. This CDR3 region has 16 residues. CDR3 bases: TGCAGTGCTAAGAGGGGGGGGACAGGGGAAGCAGATACGCAGTATTTT. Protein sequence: CSAKRGGTGEADTQYF.

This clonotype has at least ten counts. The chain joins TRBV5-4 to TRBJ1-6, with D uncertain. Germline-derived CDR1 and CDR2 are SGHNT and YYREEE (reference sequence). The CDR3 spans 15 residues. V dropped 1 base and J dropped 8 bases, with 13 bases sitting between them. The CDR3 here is CASSLNSGQYSPLHF. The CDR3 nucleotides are TGTGCCAGCAGCTTGAACTCAGGCCAGTATTCACCCCTCCACTTT.

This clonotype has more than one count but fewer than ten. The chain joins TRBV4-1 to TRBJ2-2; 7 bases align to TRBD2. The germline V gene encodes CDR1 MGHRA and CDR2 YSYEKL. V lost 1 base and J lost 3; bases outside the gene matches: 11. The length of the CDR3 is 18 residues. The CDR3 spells CASSQAPHGGGDTGELFF. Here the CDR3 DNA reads TGCGCCAGCAGCCAAGCCCCACACGGGGGAGGGGACACCGGGGAGCTGTTTTTT.

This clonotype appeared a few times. DNA for the CDR3: TGTGCCATCAGTGCGGTAGGGAGAACCACAGATACGCAGTATTTT. Translating it yields CAISAVGRTTDTQYF. The chain recombines TRBV10-3 with TRBJ2-3, with D perhaps matching TRBD2 (5 bases). Germline V gene sequence: CDR1 ENHRY, CDR2 SYGVKD. Trimming took off 4 bases at V and 2 bases at J, with 13 bases between the two ends. The CDR3 spans 15 residues.

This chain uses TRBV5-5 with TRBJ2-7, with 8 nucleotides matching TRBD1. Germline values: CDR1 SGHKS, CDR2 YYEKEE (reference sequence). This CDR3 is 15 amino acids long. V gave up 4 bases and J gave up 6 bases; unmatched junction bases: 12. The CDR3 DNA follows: TGTGCCAGCAGCCCGAGGACAGGGCGAGGGGGCGAGCAGTACTTC. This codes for CASSPRTGRGGEQYF.

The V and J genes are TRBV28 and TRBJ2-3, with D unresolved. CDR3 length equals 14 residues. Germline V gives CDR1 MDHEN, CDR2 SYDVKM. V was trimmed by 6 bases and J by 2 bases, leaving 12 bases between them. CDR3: CASSSRQNTDTQYF. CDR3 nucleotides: TGTGCCAGCAGCAGCAGGCAAAACACAGATACGCAGTATTTT. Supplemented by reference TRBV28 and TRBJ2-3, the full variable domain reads DVKVTQSSRYLVKRTGEKVFLECVQDMDHENMFWYRQDPGLGLRLIYFSYDVKMKEKGDIPEGYSVSREKKERFSLILESASTNQTSMYLCASSSRQNTDTQYFGPGTRLTVL.

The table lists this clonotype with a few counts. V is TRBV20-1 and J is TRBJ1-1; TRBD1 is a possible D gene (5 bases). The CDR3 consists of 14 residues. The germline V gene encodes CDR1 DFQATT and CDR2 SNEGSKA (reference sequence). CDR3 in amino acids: CRAWDGALSTEAFF. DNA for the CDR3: TGCAGGGCCTGGGACGGAGCTTTGAGCACTGAAGCTTTCTTT.

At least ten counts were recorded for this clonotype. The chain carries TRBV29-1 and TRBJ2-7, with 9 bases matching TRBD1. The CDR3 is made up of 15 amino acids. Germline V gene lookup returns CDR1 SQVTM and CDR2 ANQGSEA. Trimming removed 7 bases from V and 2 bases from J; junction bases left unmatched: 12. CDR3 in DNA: TGCAGCGCCCGGAAGGGACAGGGAGAAACCTACGAGCAGTACTTC. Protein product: CSARKGQGETYEQYF.

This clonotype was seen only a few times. The CDR3 DNA follows: TGTGCCAGCAGCCAAGATTTCTTCTCCTATAATTCACCCCTCCACTTT. Its protein is CASSQDFFSYNSPLHF. V is TRBV3-1 and J is TRBJ1-6; no clear D. Trimming removed 0 bases from V and 0 bases from J, with 6 bases in between. In germline, CDR1 is LGHDT, CDR2 YNNKEL (reference sequence). There are 16 residues in the CDR3.

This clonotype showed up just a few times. As DNA, the CDR3 is TGTGCCAGCAGTTCCGTACTCTCCTACGAGCAGTACTTC. It translates to CASSSVLSYEQYF. This chain connects TRBV6-5 to TRBJ2-7; D gene ambiguous. The CDR3 runs to 13 residues. Germline V gene lookup returns CDR1 MNHEY and CDR2 SVGAGI. Trimming removed 4 bases at V and 0 bases at J, with 7 bases between.

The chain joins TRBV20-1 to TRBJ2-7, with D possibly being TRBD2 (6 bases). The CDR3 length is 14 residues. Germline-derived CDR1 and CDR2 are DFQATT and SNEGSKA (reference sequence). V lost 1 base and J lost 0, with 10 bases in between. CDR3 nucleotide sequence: TGCAGTGCTAGAGCGCGGGGCTACTCCTACGAGCAGTACTTC. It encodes CSARARGYSYEQYF.

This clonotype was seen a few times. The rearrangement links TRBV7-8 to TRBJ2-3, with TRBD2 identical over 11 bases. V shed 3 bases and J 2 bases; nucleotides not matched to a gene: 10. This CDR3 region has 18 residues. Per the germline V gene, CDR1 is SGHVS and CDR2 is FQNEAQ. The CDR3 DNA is TGTGCCAGCAGCTTCTTTAGCGGGGGGGGCCTAAACACAGATACGCAGTATTTT. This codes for CASSFFSGGGLNTDTQYF.

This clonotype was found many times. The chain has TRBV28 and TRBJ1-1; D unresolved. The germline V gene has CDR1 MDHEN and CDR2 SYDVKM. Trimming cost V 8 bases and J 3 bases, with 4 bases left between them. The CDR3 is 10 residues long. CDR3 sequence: CASRHTEAFF. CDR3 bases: TGTGCCAGCCGGCACACTGAAGCTTTCTTT.

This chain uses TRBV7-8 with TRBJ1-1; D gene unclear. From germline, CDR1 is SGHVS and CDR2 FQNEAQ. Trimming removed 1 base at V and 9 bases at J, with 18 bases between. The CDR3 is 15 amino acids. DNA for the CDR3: TGTGCCAGCAGCTTAGACTATCTAGGTCGTCCCAAAGCTTTCTTT. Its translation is CASSLDYLGRPKAFF.

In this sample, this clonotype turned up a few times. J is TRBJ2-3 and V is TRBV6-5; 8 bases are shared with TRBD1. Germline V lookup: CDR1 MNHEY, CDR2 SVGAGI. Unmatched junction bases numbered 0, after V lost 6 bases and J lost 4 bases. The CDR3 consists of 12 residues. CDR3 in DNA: TGTGCCAGCAGGACAGGGGCAGATACGCAGTATTTT. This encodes CASRTGADTQYF.

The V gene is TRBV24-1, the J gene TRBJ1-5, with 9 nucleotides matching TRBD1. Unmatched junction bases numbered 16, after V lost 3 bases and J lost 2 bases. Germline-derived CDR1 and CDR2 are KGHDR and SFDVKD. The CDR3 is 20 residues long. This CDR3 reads CATSDHSRGQGTAGNQPQHF. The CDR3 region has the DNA TGTGCCACCAGTGATCACTCCCGGGGACAGGGAACGGCGGGCAATCAGCCCCAGCATTTT.

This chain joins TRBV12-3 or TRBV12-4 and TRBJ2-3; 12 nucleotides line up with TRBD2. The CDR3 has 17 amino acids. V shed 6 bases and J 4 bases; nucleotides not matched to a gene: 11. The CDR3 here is CASSPPSGGAFADTQYF. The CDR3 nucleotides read TGTGCCAGCAGCCCCCCTAGCGGGGGGGCTTTTGCAGATACGCAGTATTTT.

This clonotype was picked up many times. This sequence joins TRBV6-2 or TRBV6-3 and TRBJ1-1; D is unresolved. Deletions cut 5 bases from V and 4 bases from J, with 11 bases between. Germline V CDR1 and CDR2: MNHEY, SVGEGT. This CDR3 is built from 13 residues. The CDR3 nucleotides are TGTGCCAGCAGTCGGGAGCAGGTCACTGAAGCTTTCTTT. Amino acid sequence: CASSREQVTEAFF.

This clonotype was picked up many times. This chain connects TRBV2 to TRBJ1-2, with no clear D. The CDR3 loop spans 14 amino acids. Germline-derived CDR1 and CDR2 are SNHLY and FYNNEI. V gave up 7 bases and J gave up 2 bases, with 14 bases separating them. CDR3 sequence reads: CASKLEGKNYGYTF. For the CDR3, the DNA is TGTGCCAGCAAGTTGGAGGGAAAAAACTATGGCTACACCTTC.

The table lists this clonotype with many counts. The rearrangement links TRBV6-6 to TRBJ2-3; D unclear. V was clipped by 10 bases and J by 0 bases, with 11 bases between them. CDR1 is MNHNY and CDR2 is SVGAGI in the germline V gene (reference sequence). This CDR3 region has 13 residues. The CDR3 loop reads CATTPPSTDTQYF. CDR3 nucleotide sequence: TGTGCCACCACGCCACCTAGCACAGATACGCAGTATTTT.

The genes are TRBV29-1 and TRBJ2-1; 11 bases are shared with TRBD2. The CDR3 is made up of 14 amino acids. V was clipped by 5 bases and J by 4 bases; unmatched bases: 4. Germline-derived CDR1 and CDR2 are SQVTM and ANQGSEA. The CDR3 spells CSVPGTSGYNEQFF. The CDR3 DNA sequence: TGCAGCGTTCCAGGGACTAGCGGATACAATGAGCAGTTCTTC.

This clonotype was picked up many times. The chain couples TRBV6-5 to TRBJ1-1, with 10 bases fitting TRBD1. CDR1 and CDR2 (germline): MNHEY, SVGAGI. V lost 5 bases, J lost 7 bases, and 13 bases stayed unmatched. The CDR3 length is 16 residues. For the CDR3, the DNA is TGTGCCAGCAGTGAGGGACAGGGGATTACCGGAGATGAAGCTTTCTTT. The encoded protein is CASSEGQGITGDEAFF.

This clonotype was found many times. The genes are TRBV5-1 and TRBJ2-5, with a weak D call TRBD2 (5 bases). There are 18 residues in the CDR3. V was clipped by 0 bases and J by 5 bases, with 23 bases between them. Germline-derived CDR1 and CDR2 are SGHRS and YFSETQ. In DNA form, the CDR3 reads TGCGCCAGCAGCTTGGCCCCAATACAAACGGGCCGAGGGGAGACCCAGTACTTC. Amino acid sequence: CASSLAPIQTGRGETQYF.

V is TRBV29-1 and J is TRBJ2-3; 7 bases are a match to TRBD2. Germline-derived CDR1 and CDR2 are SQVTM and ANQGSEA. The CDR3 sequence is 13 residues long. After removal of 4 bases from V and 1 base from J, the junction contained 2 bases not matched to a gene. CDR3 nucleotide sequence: TGCAGCGTTGGCGCGGGGGGCACAGATACGCAGTATTTT. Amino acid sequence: CSVGAGGTDTQYF.

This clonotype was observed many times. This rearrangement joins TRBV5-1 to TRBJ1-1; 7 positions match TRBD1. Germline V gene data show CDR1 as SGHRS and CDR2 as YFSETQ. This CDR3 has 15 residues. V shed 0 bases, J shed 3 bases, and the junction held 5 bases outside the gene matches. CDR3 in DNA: TGCGCCAGCAGCTTGGGGGGGACAGTAGACACTGAAGCTTTCTTT. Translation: CASSLGGTVDTEAFF.

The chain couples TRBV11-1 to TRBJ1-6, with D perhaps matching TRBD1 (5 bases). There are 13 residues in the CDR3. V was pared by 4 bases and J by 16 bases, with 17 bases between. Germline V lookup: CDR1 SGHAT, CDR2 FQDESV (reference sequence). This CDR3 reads CASSSGDGTTLHF. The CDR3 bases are TGTGCCAGCAGCTCCGGGGACGGGACTACTCTCCACTTT.

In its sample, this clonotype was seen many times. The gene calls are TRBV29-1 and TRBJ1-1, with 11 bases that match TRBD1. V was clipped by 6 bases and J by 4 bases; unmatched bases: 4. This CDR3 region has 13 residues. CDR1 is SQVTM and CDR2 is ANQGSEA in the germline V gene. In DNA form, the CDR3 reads TGCAGCGTAGGGGACAGGGGGGGCACTGAAGCTTTCTTT. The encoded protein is CSVGDRGGTEAFF.

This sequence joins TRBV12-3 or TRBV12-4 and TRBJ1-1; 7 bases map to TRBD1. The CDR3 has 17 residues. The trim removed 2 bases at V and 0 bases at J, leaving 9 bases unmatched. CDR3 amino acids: CASSLSRDSTVNTEAFF. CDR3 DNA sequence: TGTGCCAGCAGTTTATCCCGGGACAGTACAGTGAACACTGAAGCTTTCTTT.